The clone carrying this TCR beta chain has a single count. Its antigen is still unknown. This entry comes from a study of T cell responses to AZD1222 COVID-19 vaccine. Study findings and constraints: Across spike, vaccine-associated CD4 TCRs were found, dominant at 160-218 and 743-854. Rises in breadth and depth of Spike-specific TCRs came after two AZD1222 doses.

The table came from immunoSEQ multiplex PCR; TCRdb's copy has only in-frame clones and leaves some out. In the table there are 95,000 to 120,000 clones, around nine tenths of which are singletons. This CDR3 has 14 residues. V lost 0 bases and J 4 bases, leaving 10 bases between the germline ends. CDR1 is SGDLS, CDR2 YYNGEE, per germline. The TCR was taken from an adult in good health. The genes are TRBV9 and TRBJ2-5; TRBD1 or TRBD2 may be the D gene (5 bases each). This specimen was peripheral blood, taken on day 0 of MenACWY control vaccination. CDR3 sequence (DNA): TGTGCCAGCAGCGTAGCAGGGACGATAGAGACCCAGTACTTC. It specifies CASSVAGTIETQYF.